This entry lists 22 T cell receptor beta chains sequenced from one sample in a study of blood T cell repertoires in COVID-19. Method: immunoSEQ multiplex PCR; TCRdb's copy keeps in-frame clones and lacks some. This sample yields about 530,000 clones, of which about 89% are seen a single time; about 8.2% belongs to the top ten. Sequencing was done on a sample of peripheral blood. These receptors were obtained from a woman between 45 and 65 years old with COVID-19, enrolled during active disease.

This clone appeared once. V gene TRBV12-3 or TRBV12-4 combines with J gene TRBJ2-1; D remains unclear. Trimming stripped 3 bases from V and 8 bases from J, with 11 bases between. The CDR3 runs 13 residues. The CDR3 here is CASSFYEVHEQFF. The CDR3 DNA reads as TGTGCCAGCAGTTTTTATGAGGTGCATGAGCAGTTCTTC.

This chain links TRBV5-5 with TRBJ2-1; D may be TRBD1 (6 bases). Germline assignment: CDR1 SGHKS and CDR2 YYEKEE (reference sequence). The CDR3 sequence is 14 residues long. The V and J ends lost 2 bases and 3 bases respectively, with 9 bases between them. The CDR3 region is CASSFRTDYNEQFF. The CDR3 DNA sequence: TGTGCCAGCAGCTTCCGGACAGACTACAATGAGCAGTTCTTC.

The CDR3 sequence is CAISDDSGALLQHF. The CDR3 DNA reads as TGTGCCATCAGTGACGACAGTGGAGCCCTTCTCCAGCATTTT. The V and J genes are TRBV10-3 and TRBJ1-5, with D possibly being TRBD1 (5 bases). The length of the CDR3 is 14 residues. Looked up from germline, CDR1 is ENHRY and CDR2 is SYGVKD. V was trimmed by 3 bases and J by 12 bases, leaving 18 bases between them.

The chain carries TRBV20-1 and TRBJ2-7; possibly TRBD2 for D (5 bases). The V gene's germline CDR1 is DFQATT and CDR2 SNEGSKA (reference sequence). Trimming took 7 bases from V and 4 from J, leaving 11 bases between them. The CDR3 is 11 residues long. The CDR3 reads CSVKRGYEQYF. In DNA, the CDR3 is TGCAGTGTGAAACGGGGTTACGAGCAGTACTTC.

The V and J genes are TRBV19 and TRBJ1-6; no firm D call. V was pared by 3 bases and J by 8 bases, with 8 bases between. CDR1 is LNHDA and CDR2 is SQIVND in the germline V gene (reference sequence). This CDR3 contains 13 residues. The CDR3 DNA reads TGTGCCAGTAGTATGCAGCGCGATTCACCCCTCCACTTT. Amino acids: CASSMQRDSPLHF.

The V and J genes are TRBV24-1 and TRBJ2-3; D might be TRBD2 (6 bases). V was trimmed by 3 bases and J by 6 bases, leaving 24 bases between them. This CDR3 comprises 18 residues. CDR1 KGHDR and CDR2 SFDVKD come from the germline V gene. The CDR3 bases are TGTGCCACCAGTGATCCTCAAACCGGGACTCCGGCTGCCGATACGCAGTATTTT. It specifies CATSDPQTGTPAADTQYF.

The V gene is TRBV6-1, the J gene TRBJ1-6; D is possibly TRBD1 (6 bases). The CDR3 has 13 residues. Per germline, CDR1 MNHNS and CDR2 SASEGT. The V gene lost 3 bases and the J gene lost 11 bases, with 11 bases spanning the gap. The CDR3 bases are TGTGCCAGCAGTGATTCACAGGGACCACCCCTCCACTTT. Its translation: CASSDSQGPPLHF.

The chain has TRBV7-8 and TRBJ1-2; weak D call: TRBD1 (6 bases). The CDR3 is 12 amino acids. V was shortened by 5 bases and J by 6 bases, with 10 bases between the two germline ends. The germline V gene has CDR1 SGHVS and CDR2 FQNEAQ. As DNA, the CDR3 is TGTGCCAGCAGCCCACAGGGAAATGGCTACACCTTC. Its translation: CASSPQGNGYTF. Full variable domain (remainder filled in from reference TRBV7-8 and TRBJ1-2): GAGVSQSPRYKVAKRGQDVALRCDPISGHVSLFWYQQALGQGPEFLTYFQNEAQLDKSGLPSDRFFAERPEGSVSTLKIQRTQQEDSAVYLCASSPQGNGYTFGSGTRLTVV.

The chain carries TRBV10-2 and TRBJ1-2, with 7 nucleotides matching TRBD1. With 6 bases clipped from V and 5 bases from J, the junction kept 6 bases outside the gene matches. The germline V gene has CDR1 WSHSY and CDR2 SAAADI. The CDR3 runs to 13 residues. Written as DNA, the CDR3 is TGCGCCAGCAGCCAAGGGACAGATTATGGCTACACCTTC. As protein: CASSQGTDYGYTF.

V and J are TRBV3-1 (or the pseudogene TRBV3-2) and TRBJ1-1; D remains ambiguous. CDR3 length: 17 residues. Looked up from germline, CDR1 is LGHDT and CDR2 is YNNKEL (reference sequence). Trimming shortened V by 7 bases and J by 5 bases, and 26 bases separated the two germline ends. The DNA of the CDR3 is TGTGCCAGCACCCGCCGCGGGGAAGTGGTCCGGTTTACTGAAGCTTTCTTT. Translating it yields CASTRRGEVVRFTEAFF.

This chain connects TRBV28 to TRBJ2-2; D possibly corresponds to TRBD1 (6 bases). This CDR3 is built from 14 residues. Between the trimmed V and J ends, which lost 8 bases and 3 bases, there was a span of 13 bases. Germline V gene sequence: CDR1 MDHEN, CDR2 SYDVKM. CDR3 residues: CASGPHRDTGELFF. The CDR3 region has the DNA TGTGCCAGCGGCCCACACAGGGACACCGGGGAGCTGTTTTTT.

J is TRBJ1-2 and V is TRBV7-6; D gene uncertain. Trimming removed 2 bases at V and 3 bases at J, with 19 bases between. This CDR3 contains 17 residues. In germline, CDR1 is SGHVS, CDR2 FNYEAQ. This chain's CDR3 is CASSLLSCVGEDYGYTF. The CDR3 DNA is TGTGCCAGCAGCTTATTAAGTTGTGTCGGGGAGGACTATGGCTACACCTTC.

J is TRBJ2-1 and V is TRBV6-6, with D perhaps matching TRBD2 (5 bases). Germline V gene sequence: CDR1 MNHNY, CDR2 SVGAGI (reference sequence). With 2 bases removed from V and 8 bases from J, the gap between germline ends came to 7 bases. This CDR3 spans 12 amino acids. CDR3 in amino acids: CASSYIGDEQFF. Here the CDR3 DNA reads TGTGCCAGCAGTTACATCGGGGATGAGCAGTTCTTC.

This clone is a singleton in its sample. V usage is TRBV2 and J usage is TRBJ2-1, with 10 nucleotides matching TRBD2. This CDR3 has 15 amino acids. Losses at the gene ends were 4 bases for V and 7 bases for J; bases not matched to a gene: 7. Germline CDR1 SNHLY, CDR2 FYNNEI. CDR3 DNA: TGTGCCAGCAGTGGAAGACTAGCGGGCCGGAATGAGCAGTTCTTC. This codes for CASSGRLAGRNEQFF.

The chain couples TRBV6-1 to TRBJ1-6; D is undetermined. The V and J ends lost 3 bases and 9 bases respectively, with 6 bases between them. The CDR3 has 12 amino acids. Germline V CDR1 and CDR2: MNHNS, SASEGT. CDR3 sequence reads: CASSEGSSPLHF. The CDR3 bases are TGTGCCAGCAGTGAGGGGAGTTCACCCCTCCACTTT.

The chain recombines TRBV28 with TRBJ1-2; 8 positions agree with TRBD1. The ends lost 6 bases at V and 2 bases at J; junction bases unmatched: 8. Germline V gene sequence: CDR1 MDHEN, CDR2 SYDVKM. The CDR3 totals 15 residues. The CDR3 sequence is CASREQGGENYGYTF. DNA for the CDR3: TGTGCCAGCAGGGAACAGGGGGGGGAGAACTATGGCTACACCTTC.

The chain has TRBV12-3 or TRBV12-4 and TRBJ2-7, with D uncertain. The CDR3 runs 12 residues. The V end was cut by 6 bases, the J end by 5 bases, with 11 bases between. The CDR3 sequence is CASSPSRNEQYF. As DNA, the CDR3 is TGTGCCAGCAGCCCCTCTAGGAACGAGCAGTACTTC.

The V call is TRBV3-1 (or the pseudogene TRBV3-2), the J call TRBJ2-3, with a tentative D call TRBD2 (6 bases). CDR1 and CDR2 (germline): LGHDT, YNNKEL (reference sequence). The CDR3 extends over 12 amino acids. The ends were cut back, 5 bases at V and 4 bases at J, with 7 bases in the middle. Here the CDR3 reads CASSGEADTQYF. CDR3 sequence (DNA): TGTGCCAGCAGCGGGGAGGCAGATACGCAGTATTTT.

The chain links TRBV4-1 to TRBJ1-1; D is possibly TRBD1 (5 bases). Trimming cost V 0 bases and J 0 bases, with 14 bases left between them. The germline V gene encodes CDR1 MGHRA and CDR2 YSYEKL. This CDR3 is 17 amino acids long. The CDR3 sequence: CASSQDSWGGLNTEAFF. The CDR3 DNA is TGCGCCAGCAGCCAAGATAGTTGGGGGGGGTTGAACACTGAAGCTTTCTTT.

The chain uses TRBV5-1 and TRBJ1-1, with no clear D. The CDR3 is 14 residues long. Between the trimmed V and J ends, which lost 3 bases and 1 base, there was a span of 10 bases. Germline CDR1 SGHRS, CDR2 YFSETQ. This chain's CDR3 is CASSSDGSNTEAFF. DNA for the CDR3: TGCGCCAGCAGCTCAGACGGGTCGAACACTGAAGCTTTCTTT. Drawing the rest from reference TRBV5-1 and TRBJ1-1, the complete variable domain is KAGVTQTPRYLIKTRGQQVTLSCSPISGHRSVSWYQQTPGQGLQFLFEYFSETQRNKGNFPGRFSGRQFSNSRSEMNVSTLELGDSALYLCASSSDGSNTEAFFGQGTRLTVV.

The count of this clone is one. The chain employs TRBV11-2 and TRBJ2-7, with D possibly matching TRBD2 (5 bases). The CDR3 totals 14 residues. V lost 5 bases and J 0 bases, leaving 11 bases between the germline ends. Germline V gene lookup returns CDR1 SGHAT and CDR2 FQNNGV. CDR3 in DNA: TGTGCCAGCAGCGCAGCGGCGAGCTCCTACGAGCAGTACTTC. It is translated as CASSAAASSYEQYF. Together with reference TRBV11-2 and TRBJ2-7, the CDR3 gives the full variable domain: EAGVAQSPRYKIIEKRQSVAFWCNPISGHATLYWYQQILGQGPKLLIQFQNNGVVDDSQLPKDRFSAERLKGVDSTLKIQPAKLEDSAVYLCASSAAASSYEQYFGPGTRLTVT.

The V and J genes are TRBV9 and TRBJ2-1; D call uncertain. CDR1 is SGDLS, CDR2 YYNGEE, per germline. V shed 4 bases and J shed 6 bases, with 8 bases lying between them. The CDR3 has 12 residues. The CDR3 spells CASSPPVNEQFF. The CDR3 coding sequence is TGTGCCAGCAGCCCCCCCGTCAATGAGCAGTTCTTC.